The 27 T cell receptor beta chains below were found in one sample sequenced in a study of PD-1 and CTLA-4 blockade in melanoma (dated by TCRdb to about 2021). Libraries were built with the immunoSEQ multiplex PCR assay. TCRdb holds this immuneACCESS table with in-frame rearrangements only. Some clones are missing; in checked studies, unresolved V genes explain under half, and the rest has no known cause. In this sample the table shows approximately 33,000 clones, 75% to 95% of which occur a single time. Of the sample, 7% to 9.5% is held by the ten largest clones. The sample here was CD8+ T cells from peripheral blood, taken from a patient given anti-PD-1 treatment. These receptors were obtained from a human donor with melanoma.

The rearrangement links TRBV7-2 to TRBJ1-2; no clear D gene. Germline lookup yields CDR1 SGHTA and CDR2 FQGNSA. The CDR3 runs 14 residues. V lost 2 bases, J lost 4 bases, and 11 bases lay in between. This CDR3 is CASSLFDWSYGYTF. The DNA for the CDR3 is TGTGCCAGCAGCTTATTTGACTGGAGCTATGGCTACACCTTC.

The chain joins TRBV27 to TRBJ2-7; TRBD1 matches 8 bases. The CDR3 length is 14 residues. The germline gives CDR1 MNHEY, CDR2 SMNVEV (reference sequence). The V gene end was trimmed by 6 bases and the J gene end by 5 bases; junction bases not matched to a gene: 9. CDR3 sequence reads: CASSPDRDRDEQYF. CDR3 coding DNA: TGTGCCAGCAGCCCGGACAGGGATCGGGACGAGCAGTACTTC.

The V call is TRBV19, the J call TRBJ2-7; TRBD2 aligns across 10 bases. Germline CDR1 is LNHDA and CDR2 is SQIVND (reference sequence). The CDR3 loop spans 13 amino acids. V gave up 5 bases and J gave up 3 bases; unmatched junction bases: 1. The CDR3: CASSPSGSYEQYF. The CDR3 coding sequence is TGTGCCAGTAGTCCTAGCGGGAGCTACGAGCAGTACTTC.

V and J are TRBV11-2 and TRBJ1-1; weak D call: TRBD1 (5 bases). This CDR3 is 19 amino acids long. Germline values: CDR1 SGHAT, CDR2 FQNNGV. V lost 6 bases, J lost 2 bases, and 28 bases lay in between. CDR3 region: CASSHSGPHRKGLNTEAFF. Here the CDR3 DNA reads TGTGCCAGCAGTCATTCGGGACCTCACCGCAAGGGCCTAAACACTGAAGCTTTCTTT.

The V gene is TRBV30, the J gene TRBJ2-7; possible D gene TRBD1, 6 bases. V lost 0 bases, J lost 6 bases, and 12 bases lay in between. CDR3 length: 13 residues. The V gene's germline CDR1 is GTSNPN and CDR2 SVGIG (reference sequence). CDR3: CAWSVTGLGEQYF. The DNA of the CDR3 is TGTGCCTGGAGTGTAACAGGGCTCGGCGAGCAGTACTTC.

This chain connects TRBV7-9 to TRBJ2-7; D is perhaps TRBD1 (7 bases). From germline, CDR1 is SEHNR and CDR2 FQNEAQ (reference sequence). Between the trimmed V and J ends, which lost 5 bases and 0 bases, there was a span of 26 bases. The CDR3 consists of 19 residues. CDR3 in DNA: TGTGCCAGCAGCCCTATATTACTCAGGGGGGACACAAGCTCCTACGAGCAGTACTTC. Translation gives CASSPILLRGDTSSYEQYF.

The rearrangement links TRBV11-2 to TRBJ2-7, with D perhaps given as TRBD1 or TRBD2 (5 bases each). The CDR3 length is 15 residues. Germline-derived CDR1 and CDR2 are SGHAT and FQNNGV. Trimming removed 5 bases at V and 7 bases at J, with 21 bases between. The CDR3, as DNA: TGTGCCAGCAGCGACTACCCCCGGGACGGCGTTGAGCAGTACTTC. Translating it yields CASSDYPRDGVEQYF.

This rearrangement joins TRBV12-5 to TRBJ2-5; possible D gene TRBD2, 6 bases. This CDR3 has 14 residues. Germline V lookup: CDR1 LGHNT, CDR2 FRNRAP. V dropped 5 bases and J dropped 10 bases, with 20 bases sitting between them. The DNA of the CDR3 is TGTGCTAGTGGTCCCGGGACGGCCTGGGGAGGCCAGTACTTC. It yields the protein CASGPGTAWGGQYF.

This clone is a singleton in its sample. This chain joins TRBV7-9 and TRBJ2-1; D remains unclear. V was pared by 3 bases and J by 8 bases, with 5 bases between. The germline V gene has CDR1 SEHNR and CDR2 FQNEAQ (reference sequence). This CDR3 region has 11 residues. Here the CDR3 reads CASSFVYEQFF. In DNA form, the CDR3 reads TGTGCCAGCAGCTTCGTGTATGAGCAGTTCTTC. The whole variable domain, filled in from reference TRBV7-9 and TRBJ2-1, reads DTGVSQNPRHKITKRGQNVTFRCDPISEHNRLYWYRQTLGQGPEFLTYFQNEAQLEKSRLLSDRFSAERPKGSFSTLEIQRTEQGDSAMYLCASSFVYEQFFGPGTRLTVL.

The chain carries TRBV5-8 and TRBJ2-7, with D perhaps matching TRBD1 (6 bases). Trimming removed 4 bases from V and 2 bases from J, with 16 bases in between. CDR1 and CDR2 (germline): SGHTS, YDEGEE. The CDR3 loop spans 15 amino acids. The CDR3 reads CASSTPGQSPYEQYF. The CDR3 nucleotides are TGTGCCAGCAGCACTCCGGGACAATCACCCTACGAGCAGTACTTC.

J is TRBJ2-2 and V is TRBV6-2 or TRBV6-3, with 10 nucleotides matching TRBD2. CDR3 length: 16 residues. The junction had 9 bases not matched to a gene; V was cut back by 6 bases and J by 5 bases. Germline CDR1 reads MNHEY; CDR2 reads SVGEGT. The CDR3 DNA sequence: TGTGCCAGCAGCTCTATAGCGGGGGGTCTTACCGGGGAGCTGTTTTTT. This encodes CASSSIAGGLTGELFF.

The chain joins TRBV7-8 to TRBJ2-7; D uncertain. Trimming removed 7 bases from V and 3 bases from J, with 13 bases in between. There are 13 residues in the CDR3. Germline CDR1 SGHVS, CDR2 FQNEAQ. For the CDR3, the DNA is TGTGCCAGCAACGCACTATCGGACTACGAGCAGTACTTC. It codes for CASNALSDYEQYF.

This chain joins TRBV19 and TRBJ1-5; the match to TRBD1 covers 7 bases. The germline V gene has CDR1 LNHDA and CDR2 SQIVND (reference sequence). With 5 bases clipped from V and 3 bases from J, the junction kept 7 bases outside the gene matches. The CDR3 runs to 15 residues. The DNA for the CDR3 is TGTGCCAGTAGTTACCGGGACAGCTACAATCAGCCCCAGCATTTT. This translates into CASSYRDSYNQPQHF.

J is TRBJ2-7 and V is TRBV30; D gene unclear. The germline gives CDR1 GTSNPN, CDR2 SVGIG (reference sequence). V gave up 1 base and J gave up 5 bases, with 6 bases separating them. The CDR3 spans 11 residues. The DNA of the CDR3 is TGTGCCTGGAGTGAAGGTGACGAGCAGTACTTC. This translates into CAWSEGDEQYF.

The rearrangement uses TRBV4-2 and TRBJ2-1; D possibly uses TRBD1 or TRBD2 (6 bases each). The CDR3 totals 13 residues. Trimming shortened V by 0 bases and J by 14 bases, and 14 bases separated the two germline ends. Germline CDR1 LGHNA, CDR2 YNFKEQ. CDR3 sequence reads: CASSQDLVGGKFF. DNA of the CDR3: TGTGCCAGCAGCCAAGATCTCGTGGGGGGCAAGTTCTTC.

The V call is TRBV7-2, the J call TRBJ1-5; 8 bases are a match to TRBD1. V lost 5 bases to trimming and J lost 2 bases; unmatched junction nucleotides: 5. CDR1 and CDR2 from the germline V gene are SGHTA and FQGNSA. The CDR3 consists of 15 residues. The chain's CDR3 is CASSPDRGGNQPQHF. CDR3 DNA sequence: TGTGCCAGCAGCCCCGACAGGGGCGGCAATCAGCCCCAGCATTTT.

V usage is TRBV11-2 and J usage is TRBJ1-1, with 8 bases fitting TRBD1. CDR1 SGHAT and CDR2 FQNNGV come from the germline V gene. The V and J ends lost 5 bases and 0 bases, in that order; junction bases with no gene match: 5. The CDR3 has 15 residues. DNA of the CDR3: TGTGCCAGCAGCCACGGGACAGGCCTGAACACTGAAGCTTTCTTT. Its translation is CASSHGTGLNTEAFF.

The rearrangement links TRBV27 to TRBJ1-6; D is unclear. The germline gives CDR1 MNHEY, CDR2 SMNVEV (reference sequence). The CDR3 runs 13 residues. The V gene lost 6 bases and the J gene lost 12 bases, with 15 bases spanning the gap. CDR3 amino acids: CASRIVGGEPLHF. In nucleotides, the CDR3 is TGTGCCAGCAGAATAGTGGGTGGAGAACCCCTCCACTTT.

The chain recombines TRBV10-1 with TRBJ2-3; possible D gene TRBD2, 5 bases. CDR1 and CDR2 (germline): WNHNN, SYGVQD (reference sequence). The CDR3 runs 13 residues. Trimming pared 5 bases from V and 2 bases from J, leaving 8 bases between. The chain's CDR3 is CASSSGYTDTQYF. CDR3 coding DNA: TGCGCCAGCAGTTCGGGGTACACAGATACGCAGTATTTT.

CDR3 DNA sequence: TGTGCCAGCAGCAAAGCCGGGACCCCATGGGGGGACATTCAGTACTTC. Translated: CASSKAGTPWGDIQYF. The chain joins TRBV13 to TRBJ2-4, with TRBD2 as a possible D gene (6 bases). CDR1 is PRHDT and CDR2 is FYEKMQ in the germline V gene (reference sequence). Trimming took off 5 bases at V and 8 bases at J, with 22 bases between the two ends. The CDR3 loop spans 16 amino acids.

CDR3 DNA: TGTGCCAGCAGCCAGGTTGAGGGTAGGGGAAACAATGAGCAGTTCTTC. Its protein product is CASSQVEGRGNNEQFF. This chain joins TRBV4-2 and TRBJ2-1; D may correspond to TRBD1 or TRBD2 (5 bases each). The V gene's germline CDR1 is LGHNA and CDR2 YNFKEQ. This CDR3 is 16 amino acids long. The V and J ends lost 3 bases and 5 bases respectively, with 17 bases between them.

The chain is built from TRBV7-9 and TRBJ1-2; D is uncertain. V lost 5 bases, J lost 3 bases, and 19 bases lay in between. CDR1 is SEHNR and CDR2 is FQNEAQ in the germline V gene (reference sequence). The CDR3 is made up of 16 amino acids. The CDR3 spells CASSPPGDGRHYGYTF. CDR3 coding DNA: TGTGCCAGCAGCCCCCCCGGGGATGGAAGGCACTATGGCTACACCTTC. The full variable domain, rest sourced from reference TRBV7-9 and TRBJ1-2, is DTGVSQNPRHKITKRGQNVTFRCDPISEHNRLYWYRQTLGQGPEFLTYFQNEAQLEKSRLLSDRFSAERPKGSFSTLEIQRTEQGDSAMYLCASSPPGDGRHYGYTFGSGTRLTVV.

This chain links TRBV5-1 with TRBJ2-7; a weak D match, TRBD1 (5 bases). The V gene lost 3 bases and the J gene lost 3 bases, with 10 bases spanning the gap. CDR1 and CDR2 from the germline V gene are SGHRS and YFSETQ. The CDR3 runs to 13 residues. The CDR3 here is CASSYDRYYEQYF. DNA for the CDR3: TGCGCCAGCAGCTACGACAGATACTACGAGCAGTACTTC.

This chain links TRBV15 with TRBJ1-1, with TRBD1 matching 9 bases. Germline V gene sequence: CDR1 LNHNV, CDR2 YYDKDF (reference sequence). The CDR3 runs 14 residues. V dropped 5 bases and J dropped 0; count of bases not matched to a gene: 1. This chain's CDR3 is CATSRTGVNTEAFF. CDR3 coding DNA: TGTGCCACCAGCCGGACAGGGGTGAACACTGAAGCTTTCTTT.

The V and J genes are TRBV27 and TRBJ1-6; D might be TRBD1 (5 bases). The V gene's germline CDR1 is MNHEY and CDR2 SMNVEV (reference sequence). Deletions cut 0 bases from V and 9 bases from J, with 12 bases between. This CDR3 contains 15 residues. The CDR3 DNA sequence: TGTGCCAGCAGTTTATCAACAGGAATGGGTTCACCCCTCCACTTT. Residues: CASSLSTGMGSPLHF.

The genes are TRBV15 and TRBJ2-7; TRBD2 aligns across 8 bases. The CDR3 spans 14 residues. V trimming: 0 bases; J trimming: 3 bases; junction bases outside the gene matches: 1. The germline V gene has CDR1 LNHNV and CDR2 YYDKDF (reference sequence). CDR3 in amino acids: CATSREAGGYEQYF. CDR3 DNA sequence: TGTGCCACCAGCAGAGAGGCGGGGGGCTACGAGCAGTACTTC.

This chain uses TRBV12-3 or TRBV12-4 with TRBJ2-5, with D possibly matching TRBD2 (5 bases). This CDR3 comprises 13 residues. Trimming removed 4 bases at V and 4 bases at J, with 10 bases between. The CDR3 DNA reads TGTGCCAGCAGTTCACCCGAGGGAGAGACCCAGTACTTC. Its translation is CASSSPEGETQYF.